This T cell receptor beta chain was captured in a study of OX40 agonist ivuxolimab in advanced cancers. The overall study: Three individuals attained partial responses, comprising one hepatocellular carcinoma case and two cutaneous melanoma cases.

Repertoires were generated with immunoSEQ multiplex PCR, while TCRdb's copy carries only in-frame clones and drops some. The sample holds tens of thousands of clones, roughly 87% seen once. The cohort excluded patients with autoimmune disease history or systemic immunosuppression. Study-level findings and limits: Within 6 weeks, CD4+ and CD8+ blood T cells expanded clonally at 0.1 to 3.0 mg/kg. People who partly responded at 0.1-3.0 mg/kg had some of the least clonal expansion seen.

A remark on this clone: Its antigen is undetermined.

The receptor was derived from an adult with an advanced solid tumor such as melanoma, head and neck, liver or kidney cancer. The sample was CD4+ or CD8+ T cells sorted from blood, taken in a trial of the OX40 agonist ivuxolimab.

As DNA, the CDR3 is TGTGCCAGCAGTTTGCAGGGGGCTAACTATGGCTACACCTTC. It codes for CASSLQGANYGYTF. This chain joins TRBV6-6 and TRBJ1-2, with 7 nucleotides matching TRBD1. Per germline, CDR1 MNHNY and CDR2 SVGAGI (reference sequence). The CDR3 runs 14 residues. The V gene end was trimmed by 4 bases and the J gene end by 0 bases; junction bases not matched to a gene: 2.